The entry that follows covers one TCR beta chain sequence. This clone turned up a few times. Its antigen is still unknown. The record has no base qualities; no much larger clone is one base away. The entry originates in a study of beta chain features in type 1 diabetes listed by TCRdb under 2018. Background on the whole study: Mean age, gender distribution, total cell number and subset yield were not different between patients and healthy donors. Whereas all 28 donors provided naive and central memory subsets, regulatory and stem cell-like memory subsets were isolated from just 8 patients and roughly eight healthy donors. Across all samples, some 110,000,000 sorted cells were examined, and cell number per subset correlated strongly with RNA yield. In the study, recently diagnosed type 1 diabetes patients and matched healthy donors were compared on the TCRB repertoires of their sorted circulating CD4+ T cell subsets. General findings and caveats noted by the study authors: PCR might favor shorter templates, but patient and control samples were amplified and corrected together, so any skew would affect both groups equally. Because cDNA rather than genomic DNA was sequenced, highly expressing activated cells could have been over-represented, although no difference in activation and CD3 levels was found between groups. The naive, central memory and regulatory TCRB repertoires appeared to resemble one another more closely among patients than among healthy donors. Because small numbers of individuals were included in the HLA sub-analyses, any influence of HLA type on TCRB rearrangement was left unresolved. At VDJ recombination sites, type 1 diabetes patients had fewer insertions and more deleted nucleotides, which implies abnormalities in thymic rearrangement. In all four CD4+ subsets, TCRB CDR3 length was moderately but significantly shorter in type 1 diabetes patients.

From each donor, a single peripheral blood sample of approximately 120 mL on average was drawn into heparinised tubes. Using a panel that included CD45RO, CCR7, CD25, CD127, CD95 and CD27, naive, central memory, regulatory and stem cell-like memory CD4+ T cells were sorted on a BD FACSAria II. A purity above 98% was achieved for all sorted populations. Right away, PBMCs were isolated by Lymphoprep density gradient centrifugation and were stained directly, with no culture step. So that batch effects would be minimized, each experiment stained and sorted samples in pairs, pairing one healthy donor with one patient. Counted from cysteine to phenylalanine, this CDR3 has 14 amino acids. The read is trimmed to its CDR3 DNA, 42 bases read in frame from base 1. The germline V and J ends show losses of 3 bases and 7 bases respectively, and no gene match explains 5 bases of the junction. The germline V gene supplies CDR1 MDHEN and CDR2 SYDVKM.

The High Capacity cDNA Reverse Transcription Kit was used to reverse transcribe all of the isolated RNA, meaning that expressed TCRB transcripts were what got sequenced. Naive, central memory and regulatory T cell samples underwent deep immunoSEQ sequencing, averaging roughly 3.3 million total reads per sample. Sorted cells were lysed in RLT buffer, and RNA was extracted using DNase-treated RNeasy Micro or Mini kits according to cell number. To prevent cross-contamination, every cell subset was processed on its own, while patient and healthy donor samples were processed together. Using the immunoSEQ multiplex PCR, TCRB sequences were amplified from cDNA into 87-bp fragments spanning the CDR3 region. The amplicons were sequenced using the Illumina HiSeq platform. The original methods were these. Synthetic template baselines were used to correct PCR bias computationally, reads within Hamming distance 2 were collapsed, and singletons that could not be merged were discarded. By aligning reads against IMGT, V, D and J genes, CDR3 length, and insertions or deletions at six rearrangement sites were assigned. Within each subset, clonotype counts were normalized to sorted cell number, and only after that were true diversity and Gini coefficients computed with the tcR R package. The overlap coefficient, calculated on TCRB nucleotide sequences, was used to quantify repertoire sharing. Out-of-frame TCRB sequences from naive cells were analyzed to stand in for the pre-selection repertoire. Sourced from immuneACCESS, this table was stored by TCRdb with only in-frame sequences that have V and J called. A share of the clones is absent; for the studies checked, an unresolved V gene accounts for under half, and the remainder has no known explanation. V and J calls and clone size are as listed in that table; D and trimming were resolved from the DNA. Present in this sample are 200,000 to 300,000 clones, around 21% of which were seen just once. Together, the top ten hold more than 0.025% of the sample.

The TCR was taken from a woman aged 40 to 50 with type 1 diabetes. The sample was naive CD4+ T cells from blood. The cell subset or site label on this specimen signifies: true naive CD4+ T cells. The rearranged segments are TRBV28 and TRBJ1-2, and 10 bases in between align with TRBD1. The nucleotide sequence is TGTGCCAGCAGTTTGGACAGGGGGGTTGGTGGCTACACCTTC. Translated, this gives CASSLDRGVGGYTF.